This T cell receptor beta chain was sequenced during a study of beta chain features in type 1 diabetes. Study-wide results and limits: TCRB CDR3 length was moderately but significantly reduced in all four CD4+ subsets of Type 1 diabetes patients. Lower insertion and higher deletion counts appeared at VDJ junctions in type 1 diabetes patients. Overrepresentation of cells with high TCR expression could result from cDNA sequencing.

In regard to this clone: Antigen: not known.

Isolated RNA was reverse transcribed in full, so expressed TCRB transcripts were sequenced. Mean read depth for naive, central memory and regulatory T cell samples was about 3.4 million reads. This table comes from immunoSEQ multiplex PCR, and its TCRdb copy is limited to in-frame clones, with some not included. The sample yields about 360,000 clones, around 13% seen once. The CDR3 length is 13 residues. From germline, CDR1 is LNHDA and CDR2 SQIVND (reference sequence). V was pared by 6 bases and J by 7 bases, with 7 bases of the junction left unmatched. The rearrangement uses TRBV19 and TRBJ2-7, with 9 bases that match TRBD2. The specimen sequenced was naive CD4+ T cells from blood. The sequence was collected from a man younger than 35 in good health. CDR3 loop: CASRNSGGGEQYF. In nucleotides, the CDR3 is TGTGCCAGTAGAAATAGCGGGGGCGGTGAGCAGTACTTC.